These 10 T cell receptor beta chains were all obtained from the same sample, sequenced in a study of T-cell memory formation after mild COVID-19. TCRdb used MiXCR to reprocess the 5' RACE reads, holding one entry per CDR3 protein. The sample contains 350,000 to 450,000 distinct CDR3 sequences, around 20% of which appear only once. The sequenced sample was PBMCs or a T cell subset sorted from them (not recorded which). These receptors all stem from an adult woman who had mild COVID-19 (a few samples of this study predate the infection). Cell type and time point are not known.

The chain couples TRBV24-1 to TRBJ2-1, with 7 bases aligning to TRBD2. This CDR3 is built from 14 residues. The germline CDR1 and CDR2 sequences are KGHDR and SFDVKD. V dropped 5 bases and J dropped 3; count of bases not matched to a gene: 3. The CDR3 bases are TGTGCCACCAGTGTCGGGGGGAACTACAATGAGCAGTTCTTC. This translates into CATSVGGNYNEQFF.

The genes are TRBV25-1 and TRBJ2-2; tentative D call: TRBD1 (6 bases). Per the germline V gene, CDR1 is MGHDK and CDR2 is SYGVNS. Trimming took off 1 base at V and 4 bases at J, with 13 bases between the two ends. The CDR3 sequence is 16 residues long. The CDR3: CASSEFVRGSTGELFF. CDR3 nucleotides: TGTGCCAGCAGTGAATTCGTCAGGGGTAGCACCGGGGAGCTGTTTTTT.

Of note for this clonotype: A clone one base away is much larger, so this may be a read error. This chain links TRBV7-9 with TRBJ1-6; 8 nucleotides line up with TRBD1. The V segment lost 4 bases and the J segment 7 bases; nucleotides outside the gene matches: 6. The CDR3 runs to 15 residues. Germline V gene data show CDR1 as SEHNR and CDR2 as FQNEAQ (reference sequence). This chain's CDR3 is CASSSGQGGNSPLHF. As DNA, the CDR3 is TGTGCCAGCAGCTCCGGACAGGGAGGAAATTCACCCCTCCACTTT.

The table lists this clonotype with a few counts. The V gene is TRBV4-1, the J gene TRBJ1-5; 8 nucleotides agree with TRBD1. The CDR3 contains 14 residues. The V gene end was trimmed by 4 bases and the J gene end by 6 bases; junction bases not matched to a gene: 5. The germline CDR1 and CDR2 sequences are MGHRA and YSYEKL. The CDR3 is CASSPPDRGQPQHF. The CDR3, as DNA: TGCGCCAGCAGCCCCCCCGACAGGGGTCAGCCCCAGCATTTT.

This clonotype was counted ten times or more. The CDR3 DNA reads TGTGCCAGCAGCCAAGATAGACCTCCAAAGAATTCACCCCTCCACTTT. As protein: CASSQDRPPKNSPLHF. The genes are TRBV4-2 and TRBJ1-6; D is uncertain. In germline, CDR1 is LGHNA, CDR2 YNFKEQ. This CDR3 region has 16 residues. Trimming cost V 0 bases and J 7 bases, with 13 bases left between them.

The CDR3 coding sequence is TGTGCCAGCAGCCAAGCATTTCTGCAGGCCAATGAGCAGTTCTTC. This encodes CASSQAFLQANEQFF. The V call is TRBV3-1, the J call TRBJ2-1; no clear D. Germline-derived CDR1 and CDR2 are LGHDT and YNNKEL (reference sequence). Trimming shortened V by 1 base and J by 6 bases, and 13 bases separated the two germline ends. The CDR3 loop spans 15 amino acids.

This chain uses TRBV7-9 with TRBJ2-3; 9 bases match TRBD2. CDR1 and CDR2 from the germline V gene are SEHNR and FQNEAQ (reference sequence). The V and J ends lost 1 base and 2 bases, in that order; junction bases with no gene match: 10. CDR3 size: 18 residues. This CDR3 is CASSLDSTSGATTDTQYF. The DNA for the CDR3 is TGTGCCAGCAGCTTAGATTCGACTAGCGGAGCCACCACAGATACGCAGTATTTT. The variable domain in full, with the rest retrieved from reference TRBV7-9 and TRBJ2-3, is DTGVSQNPRHKITKRGQNVTFRCDPISEHNRLYWYRQTLGQGPEFLTYFQNEAQLEKSRLLSDRFSAERPKGSFSTLEIQRTEQGDSAMYLCASSLDSTSGATTDTQYFGPGTRLTVL.

This clonotype was observed a few times. The rearrangement joins TRBV12-3 or TRBV12-4 to TRBJ2-7; TRBD1 matches at 12 bases. This CDR3 contains 14 residues. Losses at the gene ends were 6 bases for V and 9 bases for J; bases not matched to a gene: 9. CDR3 DNA: TGTGCCAGCAGCCATGGGACAGGGGGCCCCGCGCAGTACTTC. Its protein is CASSHGTGGPAQYF.

CDR3 bases: TGTGCCATCAGTGAGTCGCGGCCTGATAATGAAAAACTGTTTTTT. Encoded protein: CAISESRPDNEKLFF. The rearrangement joins TRBV10-3 to TRBJ1-4, with no clear D. Trimming pared 0 bases from V and 4 bases from J, leaving 9 bases between. This CDR3 region has 15 residues. The germline V gene has CDR1 ENHRY and CDR2 SYGVKD.

This clonotype was observed a few times. Here the CDR3 DNA reads TGTGCCAGCAGCCCCCCCGCAGCGCTAGACAGCCTACCCACGAACACCGGGGAGCTGTTTTTT. It yields the protein CASSPPAALDSLPTNTGELFF. This rearrangement joins TRBV7-6 to TRBJ2-2; D is possibly TRBD1 (5 bases). V lost 5 bases, J lost 0 bases, and 28 bases lay in between. The CDR3 has 21 residues. CDR1 and CDR2 (germline): SGHVS, FNYEAQ.